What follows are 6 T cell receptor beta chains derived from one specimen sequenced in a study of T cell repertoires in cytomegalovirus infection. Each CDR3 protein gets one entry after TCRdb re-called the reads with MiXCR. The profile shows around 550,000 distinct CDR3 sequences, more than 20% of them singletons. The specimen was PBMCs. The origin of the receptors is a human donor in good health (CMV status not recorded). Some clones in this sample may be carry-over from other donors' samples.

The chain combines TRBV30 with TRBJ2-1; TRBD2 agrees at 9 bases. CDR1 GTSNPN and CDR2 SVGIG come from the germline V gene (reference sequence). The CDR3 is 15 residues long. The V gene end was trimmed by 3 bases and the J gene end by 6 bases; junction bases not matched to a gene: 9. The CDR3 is CAWRFSGSVPNEQFF. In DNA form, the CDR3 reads TGTGCCTGGAGATTTAGCGGGAGTGTCCCCAATGAGCAGTTCTTC.

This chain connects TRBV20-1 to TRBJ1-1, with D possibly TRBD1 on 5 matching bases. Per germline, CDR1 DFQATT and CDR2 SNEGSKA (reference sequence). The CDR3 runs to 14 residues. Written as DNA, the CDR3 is TGCACCCTCCGGGGGGGAGGGTGGAGGGCTGAAGCTTTCTTT. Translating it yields CTLRGGGWRAEAFF.

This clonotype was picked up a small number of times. CDR3 bases: TGTGCCAGCAGTCCGGGGGCTTGGAGCAATCAGCCCCAGCATTTT. As protein: CASSPGAWSNQPQHF. The chain links TRBV6-2 or TRBV6-3 to TRBJ1-5; a possible D gene is TRBD1 (6 bases). CDR1 is MNHEY and CDR2 is SVGEGT in the germline V gene. Between the trimmed V and J ends, which lost 5 bases and 1 base, there was a span of 12 bases. The length of the CDR3 is 15 residues.

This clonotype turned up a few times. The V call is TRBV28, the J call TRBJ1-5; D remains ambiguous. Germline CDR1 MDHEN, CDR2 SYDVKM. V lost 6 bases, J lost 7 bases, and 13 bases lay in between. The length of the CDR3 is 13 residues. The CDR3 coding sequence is TGTGCCAGCAGCCCTGACAAACCCCAGCCCCAGCATTTT. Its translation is CASSPDKPQPQHF.

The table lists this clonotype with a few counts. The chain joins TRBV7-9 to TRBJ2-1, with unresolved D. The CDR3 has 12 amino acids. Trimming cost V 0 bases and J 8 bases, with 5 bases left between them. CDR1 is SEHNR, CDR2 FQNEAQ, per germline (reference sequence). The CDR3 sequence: CASSLAVYEQFF. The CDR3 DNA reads TGTGCCAGCAGCTTAGCGGTCTATGAGCAGTTCTTC.

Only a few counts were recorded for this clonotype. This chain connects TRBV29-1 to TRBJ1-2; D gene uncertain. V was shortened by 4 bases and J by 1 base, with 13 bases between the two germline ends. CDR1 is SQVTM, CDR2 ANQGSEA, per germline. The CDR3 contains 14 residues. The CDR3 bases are TGCAGCGTTGTCCAGGTCGGAGATAACTATGGCTACACCTTC. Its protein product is CSVVQVGDNYGYTF.